Below, one T cell receptor beta chain is given with its context. The data were obtained in a study of shared clonotypes between healthy human individuals. The junction had 9 bases not matched to a gene; V was cut back by 4 bases and J by 7 bases. The CDR3 has 15 residues. Germline CDR1 KGHSH, CDR2 LQKENI. The assay was immunoSEQ multiplex PCR, and TCRdb's table has in-frame clones only and misses some. In the table there are approximately 1,500,000 clones, about 98% of which are singletons. The sequence was collected from a man younger than 40 in good health. The rearrangement uses TRBV18 and TRBJ1-5; 8 nucleotides agree with TRBD1. Sequenced sample: naive CD4+ T cells sorted from blood. Subset in this sample: CD45RA+ positively selected. CDR3 region: CASSLGTGSEQPQHF. In DNA form, the CDR3 reads TGTGCCAGCTCACTAGGGACAGGCTCGGAGCAGCCCCAGCATTTT.